This TCR beta chain was obtained from a study of blood T cell repertoires in COVID-19. For the study at large: COVID-19 samples collected from the United States, Italy and Spain covered acute and convalescent phases. PBMCs, B-cell-depleted T cells, or T cells were the source of the cDNA or gDNA that made up the material.

The CDR3 has 15 amino acids. The V gene lost 2 bases and the J gene lost 2 bases, with 11 bases spanning the gap. Looked up from germline, CDR1 is SGHTA and CDR2 is FQGNSA. In the original analysis: Using reference gene primer amplification, nucleated cell counts were estimated. TCRdb's table, derived via immunoSEQ multiplex PCR, lists solely in-frame clones and lacks some. Clone size and V and J calls were adopted from that table, with D and trimming inferred from the DNA. The table shows 110,000 to 150,000 clones, with about 80% occurring only once. This clonotype originated in a human donor in a cohort sampled during active COVID-19. The chain employs TRBV7-2 and TRBJ2-3, with a possible D match to TRBD1 (6 bases). Source material: peripheral blood. CDR3 bases: TGTGCCAGCAGCTTATTTGCAGGGGCCACAGATACGCAGTATTTT. Its translation is CASSLFAGATDTQYF. Full variable domain (outside the CDR3, taken from reference TRBV7-2 and TRBJ2-3): GAGVSQSPSNKVTEKGKDVELRCDPISGHTALYWYRQSLGQGLEFLIYFQGNSAPDKSGLPSDRFSAERTGGSVSTLTIQRTQQEDSAVYLCASSLFAGATDTQYFGPGTRLTVL.